A single TCR beta chain is shown here with its context. Trimming took 0 bases from V and 7 from J; bases not matched to a gene: 4. The CDR3 is 15 residues long. Per germline, CDR1 MNHNY and CDR2 SVGAGI (reference sequence). This specimen comes from a study of OX40 agonist ivuxolimab in advanced cancers. Study overall: With a range of roughly 20 to 85, age averaged approximately 60 years, and more than 75% were male.

Individuals having autoimmune disease history or systemic immunosuppression were not enrolled. Assay: immunoSEQ multiplex PCR; the TCRdb copy retains only in-frame clones and omits some. The data hold around 37,000 clones, with roughly 91% observed a single time. This clonotype was sampled from an adult with an advanced solid tumor such as melanoma, head and neck, liver or kidney cancer. The specimen comprised CD4+ or CD8+ T cells sorted from blood, sampled in a trial of the OX40 agonist ivuxolimab. The chain combines TRBV6-6 with TRBJ2-1; 9 positions agree with TRBD1. Here the CDR3 DNA reads TGTGCCAGCAGTTACTCTGGACAGGGGTGGAATGAGCAGTTCTTC. This translates into CASSYSGQGWNEQFF.